This T cell receptor beta chain was recorded in a study of shared clonotypes between healthy human individuals. General study points: Only blood was sampled; tissue repertoires likely differ.

Germline-derived CDR1 and CDR2 are SQVTM and ANQGSEA. CDR3 size: 12 residues. The V end lost 4 bases, the J end lost 4 bases, and 8 bases lay between the germline ends. Produced via immunoSEQ multiplex PCR; TCRdb's table is partial and in-frame only. Of about 600,000 clones listed, around 78% were seen once; the top ten hold about 12%. For this clone: Antigen: not known.

This TCR was recovered from a woman aged 40 to 50 in good health. Some clones in this sample may be carry-over from other donors' samples. The V and J genes are TRBV29-1 and TRBJ2-1; D possibly corresponds to TRBD1 (5 bases). Sequenced: PBMCs. In nucleotides, the CDR3 is TGCAGCGTTGGACAGATATACAATGAGCAGTTCTTC. Translation: CSVGQIYNEQFF.